These 25 T cell receptor beta chains were sequenced from one sample in a study of T-cell reconstitution after alpha-beta-depleted transplantation in children (dated by TCRdb to the mid-2010s). The treatment or condition label, as the study defines it: allogeneic hematopoietic cell transplantation with graft depleted of TCRalphabeta T cells and CD19 B cells. The library was built by means of PCR. The sequencer was an Illumina HiSeq 2500. TCR library preparation used molecular barcoding, with unique molecular identifiers applied to normalize quantification of the TCRbeta repertoire. The public sequencing data were trimmed at Q25 with fastp and processed into clonotypes with MiXCR by TCRdb, which kept only in-frame beta chains. When rows share a CDR3 protein, they turn into one entry using the most common DNA and genes. This sample has 300,000 to 350,000 distinct CDR3 sequences in its table, and 23% of those were observed once. In total, the top ten clones hold over 9.5% of the sample.

The source was PBMCs, mostly from graft donor cells, collected 180 days after TCRalphabeta/CD19-depleted stem cell transplant. The origin of the receptors is a male patient aged 10 to 17 who had a stem cell transplant for acute lymphoblastic leukemia, so the T cells may come from the graft donor.

The chain recombines TRBV5-5 with TRBJ2-7; 10 bases are shared with TRBD1. The CDR3 sequence is 17 residues long. Germline V gives CDR1 SGHKS, CDR2 YYEKEE (reference sequence). V trimming: 0 bases; J trimming: 1 base; junction bases outside the gene matches: 7. The DNA of the CDR3 is TGTGCCAGCAGCTTGGTGGGGTGGACAGGGGGATCCTACGAGCAGTACTTC. Translation: CASSLVGWTGGSYEQYF.

This clonotype appeared a few times. The V call is TRBV27, the J call TRBJ1-1; no firm D call. V was cut by 4 bases and J by 1 base, with 13 bases left in between. Germline V gene sequence: CDR1 MNHEY, CDR2 SMNVEV (reference sequence). This CDR3 has 15 amino acids. The CDR3, as DNA: TGTGCCAGCAGTTCCCCGGGCCTTAAGAACACTGAAGCTTTCTTT. This encodes CASSSPGLKNTEAFF.

The chain recombines TRBV7-9 with TRBJ1-2, with D unresolved. V gave up 1 base and J gave up 7 bases, with 7 bases separating them. CDR3 length: 12 amino acids. Germline loops: CDR1 SEHNR, CDR2 FQNEAQ (reference sequence). The CDR3 here is CASSLEGGGYTF. The CDR3 DNA reads as TGTGCCAGCAGCTTAGAGGGAGGTGGCTACACCTTC.

There are a few counts of this clonotype. This chain joins TRBV3-1 and TRBJ2-1, with TRBD2 matching 10 bases. The V segment lost 4 bases and the J segment 8 bases; nucleotides outside the gene matches: 11. CDR3 size: 16 residues. CDR1 LGHDT and CDR2 YNNKEL come from the germline V gene (reference sequence). CDR3 sequence: CASSRGGLAGADEQFF. The CDR3 DNA reads TGTGCCAGCAGCCGGGGCGGGCTAGCGGGAGCAGATGAGCAGTTCTTC.

This clonotype occurred a few times. The J gene is TRBJ1-2, the V gene TRBV11-1; tentative D call: TRBD1 (6 bases). This CDR3 contains 14 residues. Germline-derived CDR1 and CDR2 are SGHAT and FQDESV (reference sequence). The V end was cut by 7 bases, the J end by 4 bases, with 16 bases between. The CDR3 sequence: CASTSSGATYGYTF. The CDR3 DNA is TGTGCCAGCACCTCTTCGGGGGCAACCTATGGCTACACCTTC.

This clonotype was counted only a few times. One end of the junction varies from germline; a read error may be responsible. CDR3 nucleotide sequence: TGCGCCAGCGGACCGGGACAGGGGCCGTCCCACTTC. It translates to CASGPGQGPSHF. The gene calls are TRBV5-1 and TRBJ2-7; 10 bases align to TRBD1. CDR3 length: 12 residues. Germline V CDR1 and CDR2: SGHRS, YFSETQ.

This chain joins TRBV20-1 and TRBJ2-7; D ambiguous. The germline CDR1 and CDR2 sequences are DFQATT and SNEGSKA (reference sequence). The CDR3 is 14 amino acids. The V end lost 0 bases, the J end lost 2 bases, and 11 bases lay between the germline ends. CDR3 amino acids: CSARDRLSTYEQYF. The CDR3 DNA sequence: TGCAGTGCTAGAGATCGGCTTAGCACCTACGAGCAGTACTTC.

The table lists this clonotype with a few counts. The chain joins TRBV24-1 to TRBJ2-3, with TRBD2 as a possible D gene (5 bases). Trimming left V 5 bases short and J 6 bases short, with 11 bases between. Germline CDR1 and CDR2: KGHDR and SFDVKD. CDR3 length: 13 amino acids. The CDR3 spells CATSVSGSDTQYF. CDR3 DNA sequence: TGTGCCACCAGTGTGAGCGGCAGTGATACGCAGTATTTT.

This clonotype was recorded a few times. This chain uses TRBV3-1 with TRBJ1-2; no clear D gene. The CDR3 loop spans 14 amino acids. CDR1 and CDR2 (germline): LGHDT, YNNKEL (reference sequence). Deletions cut 7 bases from V and 4 bases from J, with 16 bases between. CDR3 residues: CASNKGYSRYGYTF. CDR3 nucleotides: TGTGCCAGCAACAAAGGCTACAGTCGCTATGGCTACACCTTC.

This clonotype was observed a few times. V is TRBV7-3 and J is TRBJ2-1; tentative D call: TRBD1 (6 bases). CDR1 is SGHTA, CDR2 FQGTGA, per germline. Trimming left V 0 bases short and J 0 bases short, with 9 bases between. CDR3 length: 16 residues. The DNA of the CDR3 is TGTGCCAGCAGCTTAACGGGGGCTAGCTCCTACAATGAGCAGTTCTTC. Amino acid sequence: CASSLTGASSYNEQFF.

The chain has TRBV5-1 and TRBJ2-3; TRBD2 is a possible D gene (6 bases). The germline V and J ends were trimmed by 4 bases and 5 bases, with 20 bases remaining between them. CDR3 length: 16 residues. Germline V gene sequence: CDR1 SGHRS, CDR2 YFSETQ. As DNA, the CDR3 is TGCGCCAGCAGCATTCGAGCCGGGGGACGGGGAGATACGCAGTATTTT. Its translation: CASSIRAGGRGDTQYF. Supplemented by reference TRBV5-1 and TRBJ2-3, the full variable domain reads KAGVTQTPRYLIKTRGQQVTLSCSPISGHRSVSWYQQTPGQGLQFLFEYFSETQRNKGNFPGRFSGRQFSNSRSEMNVSTLELGDSALYLCASSIRAGGRGDTQYFGPGTRLTVL.

The chain recombines TRBV5-1 with TRBJ2-1; TRBD2 matches 14 bases. Germline trimming cut 3 bases from V and 2 bases from J; bases unmatched to any gene: 10. CDR1 and CDR2 (germline): SGHRS, YFSETQ. The CDR3 sequence is 19 residues long. The CDR3 region is CASSSPKGLAGAPYNEQFF. In DNA form, the CDR3 reads TGCGCCAGCAGCTCACCTAAGGGACTAGCGGGAGCTCCCTACAATGAGCAGTTCTTC. The full variable domain, with the rest looked up from reference TRBV5-1 and TRBJ2-1, is KAGVTQTPRYLIKTRGQQVTLSCSPISGHRSVSWYQQTPGQGLQFLFEYFSETQRNKGNFPGRFSGRQFSNSRSEMNVSTLELGDSALYLCASSSPKGLAGAPYNEQFFGPGTRLTVL.

This clonotype was counted only a few times. The rearrangement uses TRBV20-1 and TRBJ2-3; 9 bases fit TRBD2. Germline CDR1 DFQATT, CDR2 SNEGSKA (reference sequence). The CDR3 totals 15 residues. V gave up 8 bases and J gave up 9 bases; unmatched junction bases: 18. The CDR3 region is CSPTKSGLAGTTQYF. DNA for the CDR3: TGCAGTCCGACAAAAAGTGGGCTAGCGGGAACGACGCAGTATTTT.

V usage is TRBV6-5 and J usage is TRBJ2-1, with TRBD2 matching 7 bases. V lost 1 base to trimming and J lost 0 bases; unmatched junction nucleotides: 6. CDR1 and CDR2 (germline): MNHEY, SVGAGI. The CDR3 is 17 amino acids. Written as DNA, the CDR3 is TGTGCCAGCAGTTACTTCCTGGGCGGGAGCTCCTACAATGAGCAGTTCTTC. This gives the protein CASSYFLGGSSYNEQFF.

This clonotype has a handful of counts. This rearrangement joins TRBV7-9 to TRBJ2-1; D may match TRBD1 or TRBD2 (5 bases each). The CDR3 loop spans 12 amino acids. From germline, CDR1 is SEHNR and CDR2 FQNEAQ (reference sequence). Deletions cut 7 bases from V and 7 bases from J, with 11 bases between. The CDR3 loop reads CASKGEGNEQFF. CDR3 nucleotide sequence: TGTGCCAGCAAGGGAGAGGGGAATGAGCAGTTCTTC.

The CDR3 region is CASGTLEGQGHSGANVLTF. The DNA of the CDR3 is TGTGCCAGCGGGACTTTAGAGGGACAGGGTCACTCTGGGGCCAACGTCCTGACTTTC. This chain uses TRBV25-1 with TRBJ2-6; TRBD1 matches at 9 bases. Germline V CDR1 and CDR2: MGHDK, SYGVNS. The V and J ends lost 8 bases and 0 bases, in that order; junction bases with no gene match: 14. The length of the CDR3 is 19 residues.

Comments on this clonotype: A much larger clone differs by one base, so this may be a read error. The J gene is TRBJ1-3, the V gene TRBV9, with D perhaps matching TRBD1 (5 bases). The germline gives CDR1 SGDLS, CDR2 YYNGEE. This CDR3 is built from 16 residues. CDR3 coding DNA: TGTGCCAGCAGCCCCCTGGGACGGGCCTCTGGAAACACCATATCTTTT. It yields the protein CASSPLGRASGNTISF.

The chain combines TRBV7-9 with TRBJ1-4, with D hard to call. Germline V gene lookup returns CDR1 SEHNR and CDR2 FQNEAQ (reference sequence). V lost 3 bases to trimming and J lost 2 bases, with 7 bases between them. The CDR3 length is 14 residues. Here the CDR3 DNA reads TGTGCCAGCAGCTTGGACCAGACTAATGAAAAACTGTTTTTT. Encoded protein: CASSLDQTNEKLFF.

The chain has TRBV11-2 and TRBJ1-1; D is uncertain. Germline CDR1 and CDR2: SGHAT and FQNNGV. This CDR3 is built from 15 residues. Trimming shortened V by 3 bases and J by 0 bases, and 11 bases separated the two germline ends. Here the CDR3 reads CASSFSHGMNTEAFF. The CDR3 coding sequence is TGTGCCAGCAGCTTCTCACACGGAATGAACACTGAAGCTTTCTTT.

The sample holds a few counts of this clonotype. The CDR3 DNA is TGCGCCAGCAGCCAAATACTAGCGGGAGAGACCCAGTACTTC. This encodes CASSQILAGETQYF. The J gene is TRBJ2-5, the V gene TRBV4-1, with 9 bases aligning to TRBD2. CDR3 length: 14 residues. The J segment lost 4 bases and the V segment lost 2 bases, leaving 2 bases of the junction unmatched. Germline CDR1 and CDR2: MGHRA and YSYEKL.

The V call is TRBV20-1, the J call TRBJ1-2, with D possibly matching TRBD1 (5 bases). V lost 6 bases and J 2 bases, leaving 13 bases between the germline ends. The CDR3 loop spans 13 amino acids. CDR1 and CDR2 from the germline V gene are DFQATT and SNEGSKA (reference sequence). CDR3 DNA sequence: TGCAGTGCGATCCAGGGAGGAAACTATGGCTACACCTTC. Protein sequence: CSAIQGGNYGYTF.

The chain couples TRBV6-1 to TRBJ2-7; TRBD1 agrees at 8 bases. Trimming at V came to 3 bases and at J to 4 bases, leaving 5 bases not matched to a gene. Germline V gives CDR1 MNHNS, CDR2 SASEGT. This CDR3 comprises 14 residues. CDR3 sequence reads: CASSDGQGLYEQYF. For the CDR3, the DNA is TGTGCCAGCAGTGATGGACAGGGCCTATACGAGCAGTACTTC.

This sequence joins TRBV20-1 and TRBJ2-7; D is undetermined. The germline V gene has CDR1 DFQATT and CDR2 SNEGSKA (reference sequence). Trimming left V 3 bases short and J 3 bases short, with 12 bases between. The CDR3 has 13 residues. The CDR3 region is CSASSRALYEQYF. Here the CDR3 DNA reads TGCAGTGCTAGTTCTAGGGCCCTCTACGAGCAGTACTTC.

This CDR3 is CASSLETSSYNEQFF. The CDR3 DNA sequence: TGTGCCAGCAGCTTGGAGACTAGCTCCTACAATGAGCAGTTCTTC. The genes are TRBV7-8 and TRBJ2-1; possibly TRBD2 for D (6 bases). The V end lost 3 bases, the J end lost 0 bases, and 9 bases lay between the germline ends. CDR1 and CDR2 (germline): SGHVS, FQNEAQ. This CDR3 has 15 residues.

CDR3 DNA: TGTGCCATCAGTGTGTGGGACAGCGAGAACACTGAAGCTTTCTTT. It is translated as CAISVWDSENTEAFF. V usage is TRBV10-3 and J usage is TRBJ1-1; 7 bases align to TRBD1. V gave up 4 bases and J gave up 1 base; unmatched junction bases: 6. The germline CDR1 and CDR2 sequences are ENHRY and SYGVKD. The CDR3 length is 15 residues.